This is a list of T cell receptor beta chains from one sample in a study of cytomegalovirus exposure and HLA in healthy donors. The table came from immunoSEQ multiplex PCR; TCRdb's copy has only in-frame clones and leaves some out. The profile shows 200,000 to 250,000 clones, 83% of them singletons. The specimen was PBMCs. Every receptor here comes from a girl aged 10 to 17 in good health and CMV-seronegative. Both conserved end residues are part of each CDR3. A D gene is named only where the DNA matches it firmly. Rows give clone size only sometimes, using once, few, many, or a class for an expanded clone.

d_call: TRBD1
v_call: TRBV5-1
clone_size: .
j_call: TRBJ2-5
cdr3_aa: CASSVTGGDETQYF
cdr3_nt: TGCGCCAGCAGCGTTACAGGGGGCGACGAGACCCAGTACTTC

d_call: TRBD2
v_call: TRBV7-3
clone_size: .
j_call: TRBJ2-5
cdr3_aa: CASSREGTIRETQYF
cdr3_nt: TGTGCCAGCAGCAGGGAGGGAACGATAAGGGAGACCCAGTACTTC

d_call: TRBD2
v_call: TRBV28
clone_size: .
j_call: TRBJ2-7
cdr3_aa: CASSGGGPKLEQYF
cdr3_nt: TGTGCCAGCAGTGGGGGGGGACCGAAGCTCGAGCAGTACTTC

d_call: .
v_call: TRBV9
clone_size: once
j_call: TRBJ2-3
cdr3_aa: CASSVSLTDTQYF
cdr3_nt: TGTGCCAGCAGCGTATCACTCACAGATACGCAGTATTTT

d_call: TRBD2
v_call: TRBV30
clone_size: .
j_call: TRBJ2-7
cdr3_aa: CAWTRRWSSGSPYEQYF
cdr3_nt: TGTGCCTGGACCCGCCGGTGGTCGAGCGGGAGTCCCTACGAGCAGTACTTC

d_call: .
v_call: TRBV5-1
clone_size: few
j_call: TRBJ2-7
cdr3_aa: CASSLGLDLYEQYF
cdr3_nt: TGCGCCAGCAGCTTGGGACTAGACCTCTACGAGCAGTACTTC

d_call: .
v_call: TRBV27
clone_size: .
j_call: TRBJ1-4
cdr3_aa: CASSRQVNEKLFF
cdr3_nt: TGTGCCAGCAGCAGACAGGTTAATGAAAAACTGTTTTTT

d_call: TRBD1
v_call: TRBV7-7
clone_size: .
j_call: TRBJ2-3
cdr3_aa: CASSMTGGTDTQYF
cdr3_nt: TGTGCCAGCAGCATGACAGGGGGCACAGATACGCAGTATTTT

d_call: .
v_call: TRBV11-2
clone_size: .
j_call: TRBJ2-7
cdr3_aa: CASSLEGPHREQYF
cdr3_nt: TGTGCCAGCAGCTTAGAGGGGCCCCACCGCGAGCAGTACTTC

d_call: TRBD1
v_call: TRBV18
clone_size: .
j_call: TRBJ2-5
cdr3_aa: CASSPRGTGFEGETQYF
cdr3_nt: TGTGCCAGCTCACCACGAGGGACAGGGTTCGAGGGGGAGACCCAGTACTTC

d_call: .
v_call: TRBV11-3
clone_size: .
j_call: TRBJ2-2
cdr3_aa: CASGQPNTGELFF
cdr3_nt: TGTGCCAGCGGACAGCCGAACACCGGGGAGCTGTTTTTT

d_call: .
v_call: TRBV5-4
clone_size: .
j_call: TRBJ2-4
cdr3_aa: CASSLESTGKNIQYF
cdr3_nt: TGTGCCAGCAGCCTGGAGAGTACCGGCAAAAACATTCAGTACTTC

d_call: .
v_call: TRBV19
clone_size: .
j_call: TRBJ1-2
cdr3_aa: CASSIGPGSSYGYTF
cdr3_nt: TGTGCCAGTAGTATAGGCCCGGGTTCAAGCTATGGCTACACCTTC

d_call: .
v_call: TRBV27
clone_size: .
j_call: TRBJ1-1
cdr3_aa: CASSLFGQGWNSGTEAFF
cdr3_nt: TGTGCCAGCAGTTTATTTGGTCAGGGGTGGAATTCGGGGACTGAAGCTTTCTTT

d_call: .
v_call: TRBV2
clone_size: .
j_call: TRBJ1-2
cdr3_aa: CASSEGRVGMGGSSYGYTF
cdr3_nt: TGTGCCAGCAGTGAAGGTCGGGTTGGGATGGGGGGAAGTTCCTATGGCTACACCTTC

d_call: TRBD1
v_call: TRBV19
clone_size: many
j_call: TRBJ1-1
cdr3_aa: CASSTGTGGWNTEAFF
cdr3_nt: TGTGCCAGTAGTACGGGGACAGGGGGCTGGAACACTGAAGCTTTCTTT

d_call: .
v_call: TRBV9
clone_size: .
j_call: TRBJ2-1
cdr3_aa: CASSVGAEQFF
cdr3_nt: TGTGCCAGCAGCGTAGGGGCAGAGCAGTTCTTC

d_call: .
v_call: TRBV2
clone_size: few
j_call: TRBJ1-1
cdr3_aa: CASSRGSGGAEAFF
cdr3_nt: TGTGCCAGCAGTCGAGGATCTGGAGGAGCTGAAGCTTTCTTT

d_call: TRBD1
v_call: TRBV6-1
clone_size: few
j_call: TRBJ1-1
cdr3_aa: CAIRGQGSEAEAFF
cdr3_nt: TGTGCCATCCGGGGACAGGGGTCTGAAGCTGAAGCTTTCTTT

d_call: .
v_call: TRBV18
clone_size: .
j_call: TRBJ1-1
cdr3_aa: CASSPPGRGNTEAFF
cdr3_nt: TGTGCCAGCTCACCACCGGGCAGGGGGAACACTGAAGCTTTCTTT

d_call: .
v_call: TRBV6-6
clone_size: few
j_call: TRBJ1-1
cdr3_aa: CASSLEGTNTEAFF
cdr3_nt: TGTGCCAGCAGTTTGGAGGGGACGAACACTGAAGCTTTCTTT

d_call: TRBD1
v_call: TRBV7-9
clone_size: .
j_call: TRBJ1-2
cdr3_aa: CASSLVPGQGPYGYTF
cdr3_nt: TGTGCCAGCAGCTTAGTGCCGGGACAGGGGCCCTATGGCTACACCTTC

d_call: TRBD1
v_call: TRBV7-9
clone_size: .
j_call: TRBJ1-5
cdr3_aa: CASSSEDTGASLW
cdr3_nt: TGTGCCAGCAGCTCCGAAGATACAGGGGCAAGCCTTTGG

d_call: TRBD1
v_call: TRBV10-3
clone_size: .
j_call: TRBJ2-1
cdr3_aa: CATQGDRPDARSYNEQFF
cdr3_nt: TGTGCCACCCAGGGGGACAGGCCTGATGCTAGGTCCTACAATGAGCAGTTCTTC

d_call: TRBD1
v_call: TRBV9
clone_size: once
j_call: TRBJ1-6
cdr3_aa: CASSGTGVPPLHF
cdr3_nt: TGTGCCAGCAGCGGGACAGGGGTCCCACCCCTCCACTTT

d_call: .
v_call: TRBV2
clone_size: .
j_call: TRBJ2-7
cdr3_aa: CASSPRLDYEQYF
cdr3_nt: TGTGCCAGCAGTCCCCGACTGGACTACGAGCAGTACTTC